These T cell receptor beta chains were read from a single sample in a study of metastatic and nonmetastatic thyroid tumors. Via MiXCR, TCRdb re-called the PCR reads. In the table there are approximately 12,000 clones, roughly 33% of which are singletons. The specimen sequenced was tumor tissue. These TCRs come from a female donor with papillary thyroid cancer or a benign thyroid nodule (not recorded which). Some clones in this sample may be carry-over from other donors' samples. CDR3s include the opening cysteine and the closing phenylalanine or tryptophan. Each record gives: V gene, J gene, CDR3 protein.

v_gene: TRBV30; j_gene: TRBJ2-7; CDR3aa: CSWDRGNEQYF
v_gene: TRBV12-3/TRBV12-4; j_gene: TRBJ1-5; CDR3aa: CASSLARDLQPQHF
v_gene: TRBV10-2; j_gene: TRBJ2-3; CDR3aa: CASSESTRGSDTQYF
v_gene: TRBV5-1; j_gene: TRBJ2-1; CDR3aa: CASSLSSGRLNEQFF
v_gene: TRBV6-1; j_gene: TRBJ2-3; CDR3aa: CASRPLGPTDTQYF
v_gene: TRBV27; j_gene: TRBJ1-6; CDR3aa: CASRAGTGVSPLHF
v_gene: TRBV2; j_gene: TRBJ2-1; CDR3aa: CASSRQGASNEQFF
v_gene: TRBV2; j_gene: TRBJ2-1; CDR3aa: CASTPRGNHNEQFF
v_gene: TRBV6-6; j_gene: TRBJ1-5; CDR3aa: CASSYLVSGNQPQHF
v_gene: TRBV9; j_gene: TRBJ1-1; CDR3aa: CASSVLGQGGAAEAFF
v_gene: TRBV2; j_gene: TRBJ2-7; CDR3aa: CASSEAGTYEQYF
v_gene: TRBV27; j_gene: TRBJ2-2; CDR3aa: CASSPYSLRQNTGELFF
v_gene: TRBV11-2; j_gene: TRBJ2-2; CDR3aa: CASSLDRATGELFF
v_gene: TRBV6-1; j_gene: TRBJ1-1; CDR3aa: CASLGQGLEAFF
v_gene: TRBV6-2/TRBV6-3; j_gene: TRBJ1-2; CDR3aa: CASNTGGNYGYTF
v_gene: TRBV9; j_gene: TRBJ1-1; CDR3aa: CASSASASLNTEAFF
v_gene: TRBV2; j_gene: TRBJ1-1; CDR3aa: CASGLGSTFTEAFF
v_gene: TRBV28; j_gene: TRBJ1-2; CDR3aa: CASSLPDRGRGYGYTF
v_gene: TRBV6-1; j_gene: TRBJ1-3; CDR3aa: CASSEGGLSGNTIYF
v_gene: TRBV7-3; j_gene: TRBJ2-7; CDR3aa: CASSILAGDSYEQYF
v_gene: TRBV10-2; j_gene: TRBJ2-5; CDR3aa: CASSPQETQYF
v_gene: TRBV20-1; j_gene: TRBJ1-2; CDR3aa: CSARDEGRQESNYGYTF
v_gene: TRBV5-5; j_gene: TRBJ1-2; CDR3aa: CASSLVGGSGYTF
v_gene: TRBV5-4; j_gene: TRBJ2-6; CDR3aa: CASSLEQGSPGANVLTF
v_gene: TRBV9; j_gene: TRBJ2-3; CDR3aa: CASSPWAGATDTQYF